This TCR beta chain was identified in a study of blood T cell repertoires in COVID-19. Background on the study: The analysed material was cDNA or gDNA that came from T cells, B-cell-depleted T cells, or PBMCs.

Clones were sequenced by immunoSEQ multiplex PCR, and TCRdb holds only the in-frame ones, with some missing. There are approximately 260,000 clones in the sample; nearly 90% occur only once, and 4% to 5% lies in the top ten. The germline gives CDR1 SEHNR, CDR2 FQNEAQ (reference sequence). The CDR3 totals 16 residues. Losses at the gene ends were 0 bases for V and 5 bases for J; bases not matched to a gene: 9. This TCR derives from a woman in her 40s who had recovered from COVID-19. The sample comprised peripheral blood. The V and J genes are TRBV7-9 and TRBJ1-2; 7 bases match TRBD1. The CDR3 DNA sequence: TGTGCCAGCAGCTTAGCGCGAGGAGGGGGCAGTTATGGCTACACCTTC. It specifies CASSLARGGGSYGYTF.